This T cell receptor beta chain emerged from a study of metastatic and nonmetastatic thyroid tumors. Study overall: Patients with malignant and benign thyroid disease provided blood and tumor or nodule tissue, whose repertoires were compared. General study results and limits: Patients with malignant thyroid tumors reportedly had significantly higher TCR beta diversity than those with benign nodules, in blood and tumor.

None of the patients had undergone any treatment ahead of thyroid surgery. This clone appeared many times. Its target is not known. Germline-derived CDR1 and CDR2 are LNHNV and YYDKDF (reference sequence). CDR3 length equals 12 residues. Trimming removed 6 bases from V and 7 bases from J, with 10 bases in between. Authors' analysis steps: Clinicopathological groups of papillary thyroid cancer showed CDR3 differences that were used to build a distant-metastasis classifier. TCRdb re-analyzed the PCR reads through MiXCR. TCRdb's processing, not the authors', yielded these V and J calls. This sample has more than 13,000 clones, with less than 25% found just once.

The material sequenced was blood. The chain uses TRBV15 and TRBJ2-1, with D uncertain. The clonotype originates from a female donor with papillary thyroid cancer or a benign thyroid nodule (not recorded which). Some clones in this sample may be carry-over from other donors' samples. The CDR3 coding sequence is TGTGCCACCAGGGAGATGGGGAATGAGCAGTTCTTC. Translated, it gives CATREMGNEQFF.